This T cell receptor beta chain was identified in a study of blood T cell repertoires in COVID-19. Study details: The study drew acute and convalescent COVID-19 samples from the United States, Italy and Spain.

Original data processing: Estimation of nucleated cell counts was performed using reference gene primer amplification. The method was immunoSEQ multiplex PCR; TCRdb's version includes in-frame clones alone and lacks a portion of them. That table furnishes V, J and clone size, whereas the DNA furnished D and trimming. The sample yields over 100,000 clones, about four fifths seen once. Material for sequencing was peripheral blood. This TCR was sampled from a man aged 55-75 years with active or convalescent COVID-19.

CDR3 bases: TGCACCAGCAGCCAACCCCGGAGAGGTCCCCCAGGGAATGAGCAGTTCTTC. Its protein is CTSSQPRRGPPGNEQFF. The chain joins TRBV1 to TRBJ2-1; whether TRBD1, the table's D call, matches the DNA was not checked. TRBV1 is designated a pseudogene. CDR3 length equals 17 residues.